The 14 T cell receptor beta chains in this list originate from one sample, sequenced in a study of human thymus T cells. Repertoires were generated with immunoSEQ multiplex PCR, while TCRdb's copy carries only in-frame clones and drops some. The sample holds roughly 120,000 clones, about 93% seen once. Resected material from corrective heart surgery provided the thymus tissue analysed. The material sequenced was thymus tissue. Receptors were obtained from a boy younger than two with a congenital heart defect but otherwise immunologically healthy.

The chain has TRBV7-3 and TRBJ2-7; TRBD2 aligns across 8 bases. The germline gives CDR1 SGHTA, CDR2 FQGTGA. J was trimmed by 4 bases and V by 0 bases; bases with no gene match: 5. The CDR3 is 15 residues long. The chain's CDR3 is CASSLTRGGQYEQYF. In DNA form, the CDR3 reads TGTGCCAGCAGCTTAACCCGGGGGGGCCAGTACGAGCAGTACTTC.

The chain has TRBV1 and TRBJ2-2; the table's D call, TRBD2, has no DNA check behind it. TRBV1 is a pseudogene locus. There are 15 residues in the CDR3. The CDR3 is CTSSHPLAGTGELFF. The CDR3 DNA sequence: TGCACCAGCAGCCACCCACTAGCGGGGACCGGGGAGCTGTTTTTT.

The chain uses TRBV6-1 and TRBJ2-7; 9 nucleotides agree with TRBD1. This CDR3 has 15 amino acids. The germline gives CDR1 MNHNS, CDR2 SASEGT. Trimming took 1 base from V and 1 from J; bases not matched to a gene: 2. CDR3 nucleotide sequence: TGTGCCAGCAGTGAAGGACAGGGGGTATCCTACGAGCAGTACTTC. Its protein is CASSEGQGVSYEQYF.

The chain couples TRBV30 to TRBJ1-1; D gene ambiguous. The germline V gene has CDR1 GTSNPN and CDR2 SVGIG (reference sequence). There are 13 residues in the CDR3. The ends were cut back, 0 bases at V and 8 bases at J, with 13 bases in the middle. CDR3 nucleotide sequence: TGTGCCTGGAGTGTATGGAGAAGGCCCGAAGCTTTCTTT. It translates to CAWSVWRRPEAFF.

The chain combines TRBV7-6 with TRBJ2-1; D perhaps matches TRBD2 (7 bases). Germline loops: CDR1 SGHVS, CDR2 FNYEAQ. This CDR3 has 18 amino acids. The V end was cut by 5 bases, the J end by 3 bases, with 23 bases between. CDR3 nucleotide sequence: TGTGCCAGCAGCGTCATTTCGGGGGGCCCAATAAACTACAATGAGCAGTTCTTC. Protein product: CASSVISGGPINYNEQFF.

The V and J genes are TRBV12-5 and TRBJ1-1, with D hard to call. The CDR3 is made up of 14 amino acids. The ends were cut back, 8 bases at V and 1 base at J, with 14 bases in the middle. Germline V gene sequence: CDR1 LGHNT, CDR2 FRNRAP. This chain's CDR3 is CASFSLRRNTEAFF. The CDR3 DNA reads as TGTGCTAGTTTTTCCCTTAGGCGGAACACTGAAGCTTTCTTT. The full variable domain, in which reference TRBV12-5 and TRBJ1-1 provide the parts outside the CDR3, is DARVTQTPRHKVTEMGQEVTMRCQPILGHNTVFWYRQTMMQGLELLAYFRNRAPLDDSGMPKDRFSAEMPDATLATLKIQPSEPRDSAVYFCASFSLRRNTEAFFGQGTRLTVV.

CDR3 in amino acids: CAISEGSGGTQETQYF. DNA of the CDR3: TGTGCCATCAGTGAAGGGAGCGGGGGGACCCAAGAGACCCAGTACTTC. The chain recombines TRBV10-3 with TRBJ2-5, with 9 positions matching TRBD2. V shed 3 bases, J shed 1 base, and the junction held 6 bases outside the gene matches. The germline gives CDR1 ENHRY, CDR2 SYGVKD. CDR3 length: 16 residues.

This clone appeared once. This rearrangement joins TRBV5-5 to TRBJ2-7, with D uncertain. Trimming shortened V by 4 bases and J by 5 bases, and 13 bases separated the two germline ends. CDR1 SGHKS and CDR2 YYEKEE come from the germline V gene (reference sequence). The CDR3 contains 13 residues. The CDR3, as DNA: TGTGCCAGCAGCCCCGGTTCAGGCGACGAGCAGTACTTC. Residues: CASSPGSGDEQYF.

The chain links TRBV7-9 to TRBJ2-3; D possibly corresponds to TRBD2 (5 bases). V dropped 5 bases and J dropped 9 bases, with 15 bases sitting between them. In germline, CDR1 is SEHNR, CDR2 FQNEAQ (reference sequence). This CDR3 region has 13 residues. For the CDR3, the DNA is TGTGCCAGCAGCGCGAGGGTCGTGGGGACGCAGTATTTT. Translating gives CASSARVVGTQYF.

On this clone itself: The sample carries other DNA sequences with the same CDR3. The V and J genes are TRBV5-1 and TRBJ2-6; weak D call: TRBD2 (7 bases). Germline values: CDR1 SGHRS, CDR2 YFSETQ. The CDR3 loop spans 15 amino acids. Trimming stripped 4 bases from V and 2 bases from J, with 10 bases between. This CDR3 reads CASSLGGAGANVLTF. The CDR3 DNA reads TGCGCCAGCAGCCTAGGGGGGGCTGGGGCCAACGTCCTGACTTTC. Using reference TRBV5-1 and TRBJ2-6 for the parts outside the CDR3, the full variable domain is KAGVTQTPRYLIKTRGQQVTLSCSPISGHRSVSWYQQTPGQGLQFLFEYFSETQRNKGNFPGRFSGRQFSNSRSEMNVSTLELGDSALYLCASSLGGAGANVLTFGAGSRLTVL.

The chain couples TRBV20-1 to TRBJ2-1, with D possibly being TRBD2 (5 bases). V lost 0 bases and J 12 bases, leaving 9 bases between the germline ends. Germline V gene lookup returns CDR1 DFQATT and CDR2 SNEGSKA (reference sequence). The CDR3 has 11 amino acids. The CDR3 nucleotides read TGCAGTGCTAGAGATACTGGAGGGCAGTTCTTC. This encodes CSARDTGGQFF.

The V gene is TRBV7-9, the J gene TRBJ2-7, with a possible D match to TRBD1 (6 bases). CDR1 and CDR2 (germline): SEHNR, FQNEAQ (reference sequence). The CDR3 is 15 residues long. The germline V and J ends were trimmed by 5 bases and 2 bases, with 16 bases remaining between them. CDR3: CASSEYGQKPYEQYF. The CDR3 DNA reads as TGTGCCAGCAGCGAATATGGACAGAAGCCCTACGAGCAGTACTTC.

The chain links TRBV12-5 to TRBJ2-7; D not resolved. Trimming took 7 bases from V and 3 from J, leaving 22 bases between them. Germline lookup yields CDR1 LGHNT and CDR2 FRNRAP. The CDR3 contains 16 residues. The CDR3 spells CASATLSAPLGYEQYF. In nucleotides, the CDR3 is TGTGCTAGTGCCACGCTCAGCGCACCACTGGGCTACGAGCAGTACTTC.

V usage is TRBV4-2 and J usage is TRBJ1-3; a weak D match, TRBD1 (5 bases). CDR3 length: 15 amino acids. CDR1 is LGHNA, CDR2 YNFKEQ, per germline. The ends were cut back, 1 base at V and 4 bases at J, with 11 bases in the middle. CDR3 residues: CASSQGTGGGNTIYF. The CDR3 DNA sequence: TGTGCCAGCAGCCAAGGAACAGGAGGGGGAAACACCATATATTTT.